The rows below give T cell receptor beta chains drawn from one sample of a study of T cell repertoires in cytomegalovirus infection. In TCRdb, the reads were re-called with MiXCR into one record per CDR3 protein. This repertoire shows about 450,000 distinct CDR3 sequences, about a third found once; its top ten account for approximately 13%. Sequenced: PBMCs. The receptor set was obtained from a human donor in good health (CMV status not recorded). Some clones in this sample may be carry-over from other donors' samples. CDR3s include the opening cysteine and the closing phenylalanine or tryptophan. A D gene is named only where the DNA matches it firmly. The listing skips clone size in some rows; elsewhere it reads once, few, many or a size class.

TRBJ2-3	TRBV6-2/TRBV6-3	.	.	CASSYSFTDTQYF	TGTGCCAGCAGTTATAGCTTTACAGATACGCAGTATTTT
TRBJ2-2	TRBV4-3	TRBD2	few	CASSWTSGGDTGELFF	TGCGCCAGCAGCTGGACTAGCGGGGGGGACACCGGGGAGCTGTTTTTT
TRBJ2-7	TRBV7-3	TRBD1	few	CASSLTTGAGEQYF	TGTGCCAGCAGCTTAACTACAGGGGCGGGCGAGCAGTACTTC
TRBJ2-3	TRBV6-5	TRBD2	.	CASSYAGRGAADTQYF	TGTGCCAGCAGTTATGCCGGGCGGGGGGCAGCAGATACGCAGTATTTT
TRBJ1-2	TRBV7-2	.	many	CASSPPGSGDGYTF	TGTGCCAGCAGCCCCCCAGGGTCGGGGGATGGCTACACCTTC
TRBJ2-5	TRBV20-1	TRBD2	.	CSASLAGLQETQYF	TGCAGTGCTAGCCTAGCGGGGCTCCAAGAGACCCAGTACTTC
TRBJ1-4	TRBV6-6	.	few	CASSLVTNEKLFF	TGTGCCAGCAGTCTGGTAACTAATGAAAAACTGTTTTTT
TRBJ2-7	TRBV5-1	TRBD1	.	CASSLGTGLMEQYF	TGCGCCAGCAGCTTGGGGACAGGGTTGATGGAGCAGTACTTC
TRBJ2-5	TRBV7-2	TRBD1	many	CASSWDSQETQYF	TGTGCCAGCAGCTGGGACAGCCAAGAGACCCAGTACTTC
TRBJ2-2	TRBV3-1	.	few	CASSRHGDNTGELFF	TGTGCCAGCAGCCGTCACGGCGACAACACCGGGGAGCTGTTTTTT
TRBJ1-5	TRBV27	.	.	CASREIGSGRQPQHF	TGTGCCAGCAGAGAGATCGGAAGCGGTCGACAGCCCCAGCATTTT
TRBJ2-5	TRBV24-1	TRBD2	.	CATSPGGGGYETPYF	TGTGCCACCTCCCCTGGTGGGGGGGGTTATGAGACCCCGTACTTC
TRBJ2-5	TRBV2	TRBD2	.	CASRGTSVYTETQYF	TGTGCCAGCAGGGGGACTAGCGTATACACTGAGACCCAGTACTTC
TRBJ2-3	TRBV7-9	TRBD1	.	CASSLVRGGHTDTQYF	TGTGCCAGCAGCTTAGTAAGAGGGGGCCACACAGATACGCAGTATTTT
TRBJ2-7	TRBV6-6	.	once	CASSYRTAGLSSYEQYF	TGTGCCAGCAGTTACAGAACCGCGGGGCTAAGCTCCTACGAGCAGTACTTC
TRBJ2-7	TRBV12-3/TRBV12-4	TRBD1	many	CASSQLHGTGQYEQYF	TGTGCCAGCAGCCAACTCCACGGGACAGGCCAATACGAGCAGTACTTC
TRBJ1-6	TRBV20-1	TRBD1	few	CSASRGQGQSNSPLHF	TGCAGTGCTAGCCGGGGACAGGGCCAGTCTAATTCACCCCTCCACTTT
TRBJ2-3	TRBV7-8	.	many	CASRRGPSTDTQYF	TGTGCCAGCAGGAGGGGACCCAGCACAGATACGCAGTATTTT
TRBJ1-1	TRBV7-2	.	many	CASSPNRNTEAFF	TGTGCCAGCAGCCCGAACCGGAACACTGAAGCTTTCTTT
TRBJ1-1	TRBV10-3	TRBD1	.	CAISRSYTGGDLNTEAFF	TGTGCCATCAGTCGAAGTTATACAGGGGGCGATTTAAACACTGAAGCTTTCTTT
TRBJ2-1	TRBV7-8	.	few	CASSHDYNEQFF	TGTGCCAGCAGCCATGACTACAATGAGCAGTTCTTC
TRBJ2-3	TRBV9	TRBD1	few	CASSVQGAHEADTQYF	TGTGCCAGCAGCGTTCAGGGGGCCCATGAGGCAGATACGCAGTATTTT
TRBJ1-6	TRBV6-1	.	many	CASSYLPPLGTGTYNSPLHF	TGTGCCAGCAGTTATCTTCCGCCACTGGGGACGGGGACCTATAATTCACCCCTCCACTTT
TRBJ1-5	TRBV4-1	TRBD1	.	CASSQEVAGGQPQHF	TGCGCCAGCAGCCAAGAGGTCGCAGGGGGTCAGCCCCAGCATTTT
TRBJ1-1	TRBV4-3	.	few	CASSQDWGRPTDTEAFF	TGCGCCAGCAGCCAAGACTGGGGGAGGCCAACCGACACTGAAGCTTTCTTT
TRBJ2-2	TRBV28	.	few	CASSRGYTGELFF	TGTGCCAGCAGCCGGGGTTACACCGGGGAGCTGTTTTTT
TRBJ1-4	TRBV6-5	.	.	CASSYSTTVTNEKLFF	TGTGCCAGCAGTTACTCGACGACAGTCACTAATGAAAAACTGTTTTTT
TRBJ2-5	TRBV7-2	.	many	CASSNLGETQYF	TGTGCCAGCAGCAACCTGGGAGAGACCCAGTACTTC
TRBJ2-5	TRBV11-2	.	.	CASSSVHLETHYF	TGTGCCAGCAGCTCCGTCCACTTGGAGACCCATTACTTC
TRBJ1-5	TRBV4-2	TRBD1	many	CASSHPGTGLSRPEQPQHF	TGTGCCAGCAGCCATCCCGGGACAGGGCTCTCTCGCCCAGAACAGCCCCAGCATTTT
TRBJ1-6	TRBV10-3	.	.	CAISTQGHNSPLHF	TGTGCCATCAGTACCCAAGGGCATAATTCACCCCTCCACTTT
TRBJ1-2	TRBV28	.	few	CASSQPARGRLNYGYTF	TGTGCCAGCAGTCAACCCGCCCGGGGGCGCTTAAACTATGGCTACACCTTC
TRBJ2-7	TRBV11-2	.	many	CASSLETGTYEQYF	TGTGCCAGCAGCTTAGAGACCGGGACCTACGAGCAGTACTTC
TRBJ1-6	TRBV25-1	TRBD1	.	CASSPVDRANSPLHF	TGTGCCAGCAGTCCCGTCGACAGGGCAAATTCACCCCTCCACTTT
TRBJ2-7	TRBV14	TRBD2	few	CASSHRGVEQYF	TGTGCCAGCAGCCACCGGGGGGTCGAGCAGTACTTC
TRBJ1-5	TRBV12-3/TRBV12-4	.	.	CASSLNSGWESSQHF	TGTGCCAGCAGTTTGAATTCAGGGTGGGAGTCGTCCCAGCATTTT
TRBJ1-6	TRBV5-1	.	.	CASSPTTWESPLHF	TGCGCCAGCAGCCCGACAACTTGGGAGTCACCCCTCCACTTT
TRBJ2-1	TRBV12-3/TRBV12-4	TRBD2	.	CASSPSGGAADEQFF	TGTGCCAGCAGTCCTAGCGGGGGGGCCGCAGATGAGCAGTTCTTC
TRBJ2-2	TRBV12-3/TRBV12-4	.	few	CASSFGLATGELFF	TGTGCCAGCAGTTTTGGGCTGGCCACCGGGGAGCTGTTTTTT
TRBJ2-3	TRBV6-4	.	few	CASSDRAGLNTDTQYF	TGTGCCAGCAGTGACCGGGCAGGACTTAACACAGATACGCAGTATTTT